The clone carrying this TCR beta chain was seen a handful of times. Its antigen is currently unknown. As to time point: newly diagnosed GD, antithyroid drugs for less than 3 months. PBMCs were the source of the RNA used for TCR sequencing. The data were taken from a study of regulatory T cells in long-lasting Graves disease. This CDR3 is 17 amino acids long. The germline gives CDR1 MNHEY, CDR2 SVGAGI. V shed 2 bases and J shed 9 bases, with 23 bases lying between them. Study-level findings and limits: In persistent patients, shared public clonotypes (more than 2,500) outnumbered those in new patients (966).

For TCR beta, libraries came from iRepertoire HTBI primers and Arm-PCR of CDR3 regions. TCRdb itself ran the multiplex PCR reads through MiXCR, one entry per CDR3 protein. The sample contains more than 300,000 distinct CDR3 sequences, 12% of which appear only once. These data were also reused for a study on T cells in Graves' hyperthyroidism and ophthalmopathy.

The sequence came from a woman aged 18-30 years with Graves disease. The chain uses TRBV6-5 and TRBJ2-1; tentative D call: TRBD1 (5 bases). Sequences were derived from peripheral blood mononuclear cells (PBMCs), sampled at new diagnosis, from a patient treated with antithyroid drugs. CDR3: CASSYGGRVKELGEQFF. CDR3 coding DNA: TGTGCCAGCAGTTACGGCGGCAGGGTCAAGGAGTTAGGTGAGCAGTTCTTC.